This T cell receptor beta chain was observed in a study of shared clonotypes between healthy human individuals. Study in general: Donors consisted of a couple of women and a few men between 18 and 49. Overall study results and limits: Few donors limited the genetic and exposure-history diversity represented.

On this clone itself: Its antigen is not identified.

Germline-derived CDR1 and CDR2 are MNHEY and SVGAGI. This CDR3 comprises 14 residues. Trimming cost V 7 bases and J 10 bases; bases outside gene matches: 8. Assay execution proceeded at the deep level. Authors' analysis steps: For the immunoSEQ data, sequences were junction-only without quality scores, so filtering differed. The method was immunoSEQ multiplex PCR; TCRdb's version includes in-frame clones alone and lacks a portion of them. V and J calls and clone size are those listed in that table; D and trimming were worked out from the DNA. This sample has about 2.4 million clones, with over 85% found just once.

Material: naive CD4+ T cells from PBMCs. Subset: CD45RA+ positively selected. The clonotype was recovered from a man aged 18 to 30 in good health. Some clones in this sample may be carry-over from other donors' samples. This chain uses TRBV6-5 with TRBJ1-6; 9 nucleotides agree with TRBD1. The CDR3 DNA is TGTGCCAGCACTTGGGACAGGGTGGGATCACCCCTCCACTTT. It is translated as CASTWDRVGSPLHF.